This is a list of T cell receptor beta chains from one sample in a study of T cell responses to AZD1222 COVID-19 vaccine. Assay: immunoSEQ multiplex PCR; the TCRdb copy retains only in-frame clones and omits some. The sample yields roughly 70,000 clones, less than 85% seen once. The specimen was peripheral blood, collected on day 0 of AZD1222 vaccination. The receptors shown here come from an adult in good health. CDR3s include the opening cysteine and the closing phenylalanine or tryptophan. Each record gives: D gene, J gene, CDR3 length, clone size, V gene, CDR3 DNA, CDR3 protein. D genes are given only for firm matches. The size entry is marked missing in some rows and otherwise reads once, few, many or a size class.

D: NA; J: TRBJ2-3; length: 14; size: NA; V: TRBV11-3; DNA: TGTGCCAGCAGCTCCGGGGGTAGCACAGATACGCAGTATTTT; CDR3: CASSSGGSTDTQYF
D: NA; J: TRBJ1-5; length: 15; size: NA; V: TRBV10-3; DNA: TGTGCCATCAGTGAATTTTCCGTGGAGAATCAGCCCCAGCATTTT; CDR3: CAISEFSVENQPQHF
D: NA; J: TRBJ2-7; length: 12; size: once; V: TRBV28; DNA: TGTGCCAGCAGTTCCTCGAGTGGCGAGCAGTACTTC; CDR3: CASSSSSGEQYF
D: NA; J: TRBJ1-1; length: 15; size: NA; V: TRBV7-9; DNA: TGTGCCAGCAGCTTAGATTGGCAGTTGAACACTGAAGCTTTCTTT; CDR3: CASSLDWQLNTEAFF
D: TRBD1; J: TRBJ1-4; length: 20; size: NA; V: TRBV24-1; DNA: TGTGCCACCAGTGATAACCACCGGGACAGACCTCGGGGTACTAATGAAAAACTGTTTTTT; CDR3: CATSDNHRDRPRGTNEKLFF
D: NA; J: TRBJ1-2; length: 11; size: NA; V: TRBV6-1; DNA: TGTGCCAGCAGTGATAACTATGGCTACACCTTC; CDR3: CASSDNYGYTF
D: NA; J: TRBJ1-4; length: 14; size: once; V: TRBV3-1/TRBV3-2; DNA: TGTGCCAGCAGCCAATTTCTGGGTAATGAAAAACTGTTTTTT; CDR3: CASSQFLGNEKLFF
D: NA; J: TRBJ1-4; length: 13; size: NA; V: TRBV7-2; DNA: TGTGCCAGCAGCTTAGGAGTCGGTGAAAAACTGTTTTTT; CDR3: CASSLGVGEKLFF
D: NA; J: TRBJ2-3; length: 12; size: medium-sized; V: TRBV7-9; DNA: TGTGCCAGCAGCTTAGGACCGGATACGCAGTATTTT; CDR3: CASSLGPDTQYF
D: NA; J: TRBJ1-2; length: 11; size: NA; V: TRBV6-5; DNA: TGTGCCATATCGACTCTACTGGGCTACACCTTC; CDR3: CAISTLLGYTF
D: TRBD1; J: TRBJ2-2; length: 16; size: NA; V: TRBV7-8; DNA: TGTGCCAGCAGCTCTAGACAGGGGGGGAACACCGGGGAGCTGTTTTTT; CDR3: CASSSRQGGNTGELFF
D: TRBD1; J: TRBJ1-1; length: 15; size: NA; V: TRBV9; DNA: TGTGCCAGCAGCGTAGTCGGACAGGGAGTGGCTGAAGCTTTCTTT; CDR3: CASSVVGQGVAEAFF
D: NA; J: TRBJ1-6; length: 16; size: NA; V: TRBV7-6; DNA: TGTGCCAGCAGCTCCGGACAGAGCTCCTATAATTCACCCCTCCACTTT; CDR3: CASSSGQSSYNSPLHF
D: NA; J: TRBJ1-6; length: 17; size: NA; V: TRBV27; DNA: TGTGCCAGCAGTGTAACACGGGTTCTACCCCAGCGGGCACCCCTCCACTTT; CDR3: CASSVTRVLPQRAPLHF
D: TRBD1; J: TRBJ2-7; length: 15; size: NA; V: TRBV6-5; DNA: TGTGCCAGCAGTTATGGACAGGTCCACTCCTACGAGCAGTACTTC; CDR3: CASSYGQVHSYEQYF
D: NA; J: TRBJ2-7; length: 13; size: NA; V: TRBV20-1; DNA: TGCAGTGCTAGTCCCCCGGGGATCTACGAGCAGTACTTC; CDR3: CSASPPGIYEQYF
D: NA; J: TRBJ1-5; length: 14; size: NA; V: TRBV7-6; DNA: TGTGCCAGCAGCTTAGCACAGGGTAACCAGCCCCAGCATTTT; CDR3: CASSLAQGNQPQHF
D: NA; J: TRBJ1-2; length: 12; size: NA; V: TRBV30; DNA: TGTGCCTGGAGTAGGGGGAACTATGGCTACACCTTC; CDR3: CAWSRGNYGYTF
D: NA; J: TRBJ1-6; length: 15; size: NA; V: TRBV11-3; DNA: TGTGCCAGCAGCCCCCACGGGGGCACCAATTCACCCCTCCACTTT; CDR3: CASSPHGGTNSPLHF
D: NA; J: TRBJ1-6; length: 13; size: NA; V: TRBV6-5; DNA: TGTGCCAGCAGCCGGGGGAGGAGGTCACCCCTCCACTTT; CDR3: CASSRGRRSPLHF
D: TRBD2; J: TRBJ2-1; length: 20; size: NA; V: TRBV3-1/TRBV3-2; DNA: TGTGCCAGCAGCCGAATTTGGGACAGGATTAGCGGGAGGTCCTACAATGAGCAGTTCTTC; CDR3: CASSRIWDRISGRSYNEQFF
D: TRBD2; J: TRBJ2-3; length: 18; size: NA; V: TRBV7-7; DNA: TGTGCCAGCAGCTTAGAGAAGGAAGGGACTAGCGGCGGAGGGGCGCAGTATTTT; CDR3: CASSLEKEGTSGGGAQYF
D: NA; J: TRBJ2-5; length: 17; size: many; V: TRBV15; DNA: TGTGCCACCAGCAGATTCCGGGGGCAACGTCTCAAAGAGACCCAGTACTTC; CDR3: CATSRFRGQRLKETQYF
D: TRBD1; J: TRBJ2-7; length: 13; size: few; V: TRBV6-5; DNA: TGTGCCAGCAGATTGGGACAGAACTACGAGCAGTACTTC; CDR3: CASRLGQNYEQYF
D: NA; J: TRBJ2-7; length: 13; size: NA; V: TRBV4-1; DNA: TGCGCCAGCAGCCAACGGGACTCCTACGAGCAGTACTTC; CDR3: CASSQRDSYEQYF
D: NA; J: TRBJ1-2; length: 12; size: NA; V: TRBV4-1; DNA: TGCGCCAGCAGCCAATCGGGTCTGGGCTACACCTTC; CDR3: CASSQSGLGYTF
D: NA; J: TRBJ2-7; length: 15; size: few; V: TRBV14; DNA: TGTGCCAGCAGCCAAGATGTGGGACATACGGGCGAGCAGTACTTC; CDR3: CASSQDVGHTGEQYF
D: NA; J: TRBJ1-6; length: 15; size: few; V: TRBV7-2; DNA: TGTGCCAGCACCATCACACGGGAACTTAATTCACCCCTCCACTTT; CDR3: CASTITRELNSPLHF
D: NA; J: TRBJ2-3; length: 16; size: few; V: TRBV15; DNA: TGTGCCACCAGCAGAGATCGACAAATGAGCACAGATACGCAGTATTTT; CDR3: CATSRDRQMSTDTQYF
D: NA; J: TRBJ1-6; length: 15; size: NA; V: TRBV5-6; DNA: TGTGCCAGCAGCTTCGGGGGCGGAGGGAATTCACCCCTCCACTTT; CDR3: CASSFGGGGNSPLHF
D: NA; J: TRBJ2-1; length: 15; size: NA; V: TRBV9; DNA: TGTGCCAGCAGCCCCTGGGCGGCCGAATACAATGAGCAGTTCTTC; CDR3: CASSPWAAEYNEQFF
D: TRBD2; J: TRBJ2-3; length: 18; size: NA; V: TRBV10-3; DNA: TGTGCCATCAGTGAAGGGACTAGCGGGACGTCGTATACAGATACGCAGTATTTT; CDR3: CAISEGTSGTSYTDTQYF
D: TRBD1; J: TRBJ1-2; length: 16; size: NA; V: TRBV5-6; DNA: TGTGCCAGCAGCTTGGGGGACAGGGGGCGCGTGACTGGCTACACCTTC; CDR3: CASSLGDRGRVTGYTF
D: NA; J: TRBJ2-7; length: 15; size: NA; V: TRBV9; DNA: TGTGCCAGCAGCGTAGGGCCCCCGCGCTCCGACGAGCAGTACTTC; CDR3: CASSVGPPRSDEQYF
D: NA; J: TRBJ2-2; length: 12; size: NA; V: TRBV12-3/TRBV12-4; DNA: TGTGCCAGCAGTCTCCTATCCGGGGAGCTGTTTTTT; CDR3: CASSLLSGELFF
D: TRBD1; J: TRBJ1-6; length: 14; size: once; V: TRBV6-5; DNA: TGTGCCAGCCGGGACAGGGGAAATAATTCACCCCTCCACTTT; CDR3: CASRDRGNNSPLHF
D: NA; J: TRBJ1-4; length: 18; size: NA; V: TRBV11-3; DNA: TGTGCCAGCACCGATAGAGGGGGGATTGGTGCAACTAATGAAAAACTGTTTTTT; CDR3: CASTDRGGIGATNEKLFF
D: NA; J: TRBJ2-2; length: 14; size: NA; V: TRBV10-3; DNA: TGTGCCATCAGTGAGTATGGGAACACCGGGGAGCTGTTTTTT; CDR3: CAISEYGNTGELFF
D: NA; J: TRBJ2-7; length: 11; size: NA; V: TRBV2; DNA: TGTGCCAGCAGTCGTTCTATTGAGCAGTACTTC; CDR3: CASSRSIEQYF